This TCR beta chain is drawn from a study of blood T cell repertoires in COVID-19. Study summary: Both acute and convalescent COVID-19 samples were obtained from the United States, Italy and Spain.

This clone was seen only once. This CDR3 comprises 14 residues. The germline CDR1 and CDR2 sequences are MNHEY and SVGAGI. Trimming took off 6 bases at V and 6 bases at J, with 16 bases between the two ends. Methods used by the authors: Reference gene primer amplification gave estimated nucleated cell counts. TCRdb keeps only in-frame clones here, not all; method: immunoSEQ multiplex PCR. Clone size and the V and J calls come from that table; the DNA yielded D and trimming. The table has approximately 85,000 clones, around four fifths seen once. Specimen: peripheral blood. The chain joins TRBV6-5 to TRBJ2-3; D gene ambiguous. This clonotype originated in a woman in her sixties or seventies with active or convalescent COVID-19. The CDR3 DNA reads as TGTGCCAGCAGCCGCGACACTTCCCTGGATACGCAGTATTTT. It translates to CASSRDTSLDTQYF.